Presented here are 13 T cell receptor beta chains from one specimen sequenced in a study of cytomegalovirus exposure and HLA in healthy donors. The PCR was carried out with 60 Vbeta primers and 13 Jbeta primers. Sequencing used immunoSEQ multiplex PCR; TCRdb keeps in-frame clones, though not all of them. The data hold about 160,000 clones, with 78% observed a single time. Sequenced input: PBMCs. These receptors were taken from a male donor in good health and CMV-seronegative.

V gene TRBV29-1 combines with J gene TRBJ1-4; 8 nucleotides align to TRBD1. This CDR3 is 13 amino acids long. The V gene's germline CDR1 is SQVTM and CDR2 ANQGSEA. Trimming removed 3 bases from V and 7 bases from J; junction bases left unmatched: 4. The chain's CDR3 is CSVEGTGAEKLFF. CDR3 sequence (DNA): TGCAGCGTTGAGGGGACAGGCGCTGAAAAACTGTTTTTT. Full variable domain (missing parts from reference TRBV29-1 and TRBJ1-4): SAVISQKPSRDICQRGTSLTIQCQVDSQVTMMFWYRQQPGQSLTLIATANQGSEATYESGFVIDKFPISRPNLTFSTLTVSNMSPEDSSIYLCSVEGTGAEKLFFGSGTQLSVL.

The chain is built from TRBV19 and TRBJ1-2; maybe TRBD1 (6 bases). The germline V gene has CDR1 LNHDA and CDR2 SQIVND (reference sequence). Trimming stripped 1 base from V and 3 bases from J, with 12 bases between. The CDR3 consists of 15 residues. CDR3 sequence reads: CASSIAQDSYYGYTF. The CDR3 DNA reads TGTGCCAGTAGTATAGCACAGGACAGCTACTATGGCTACACCTTC.

The genes are TRBV4-1 and TRBJ2-3; 9 bases align to TRBD2. Losses at the gene ends were 4 bases for V and 5 bases for J; bases not matched to a gene: 13. CDR1 is MGHRA and CDR2 is YSYEKL in the germline V gene. This CDR3 spans 17 amino acids. The CDR3 sequence is CASSPSGAGGHEDTQYF. The CDR3 DNA reads as TGCGCCAGCAGCCCCTCGGGGGCGGGGGGGCATGAAGATACGCAGTATTTT.

The CDR3 spells CASSPQRGGLTDTQYF. CDR3 nucleotides: TGTGCCAGCAGCCCCCAGCGGGGGGGCCTCACAGATACGCAGTATTTT. The gene calls are TRBV5-4 and TRBJ2-3; 10 bases align to TRBD2. Trimming at V came to 4 bases and at J to 2 bases, leaving 7 bases not matched to a gene. CDR3 length: 16 amino acids. The germline V gene has CDR1 SGHNT and CDR2 YYREEE (reference sequence).

With respect to this clone: Other DNA sequences in the sample encode the same CDR3. The chain recombines TRBV7-2 with TRBJ1-4, with D uncertain. V lost 5 bases to trimming and J lost 7 bases, with 11 bases between them. CDR3 length: 13 residues. Per germline, CDR1 SGHTA and CDR2 FQGNSA. The CDR3: CASSLGRGEKLFF. The CDR3 DNA reads as TGTGCCAGCAGCCTTGGACGGGGTGAAAAACTGTTTTTT.

This clone was detected once. The junction differs from germline at one of its ends, possibly a read error. This rearrangement joins TRBV11-2 to TRBJ1-2, with D perhaps matching TRBD1 (6 bases). Germline V lookup: CDR1 SGHAT, CDR2 FQNNGV. The CDR3 is made up of 13 amino acids. The CDR3 is CASSPDRFDGYTF. The CDR3 bases are TGTGCCAGCAGCCCAGACAGGTTTGATGGTTACACCTTC.

This clone was picked up a small number of times. This specimen includes other DNA sequences encoding the same CDR3. The J gene is TRBJ2-7, the V gene TRBV6-5; 7 bases line up with TRBD1. V was clipped by 0 bases and J by 0 bases; unmatched bases: 2. Germline loops: CDR1 MNHEY, CDR2 SVGAGI. This CDR3 is 15 amino acids long. The CDR3 spells CASSYSGGSSYEQYF. Written as DNA, the CDR3 is TGTGCCAGCAGTTACTCAGGGGGCAGCTCCTACGAGCAGTACTTC.

The chain links TRBV7-9 to TRBJ2-7; 7 nucleotides match TRBD2. Germline trimming cut 5 bases from V and 2 bases from J; bases unmatched to any gene: 6. This CDR3 has 14 residues. Germline lookup yields CDR1 SEHNR and CDR2 FQNEAQ (reference sequence). CDR3 loop: CASSAAGPAYEQYF. The CDR3 DNA reads as TGTGCCAGCAGCGCAGCGGGGCCTGCCTACGAGCAGTACTTC. The full variable domain, rest sourced from reference TRBV7-9 and TRBJ2-7, is DTGVSQNPRHKITKRGQNVTFRCDPISEHNRLYWYRQTLGQGPEFLTYFQNEAQLEKSRLLSDRFSAERPKGSFSTLEIQRTEQGDSAMYLCASSAAGPAYEQYFGPGTRLTVT.

This clone was found once. The rearrangement uses TRBV28 and TRBJ2-7, with D perhaps matching TRBD2 (7 bases). V was pared by 8 bases and J by 3 bases, with 14 bases between. The CDR3 has 13 amino acids. Germline loops: CDR1 MDHEN, CDR2 SYDVKM. The CDR3 loop is CASAEGGLYEQYF. The CDR3 nucleotides read TGTGCCAGCGCCGAGGGGGGGCTCTACGAGCAGTACTTC.

The chain recombines TRBV25-1 with TRBJ2-7; 7 bases are shared with TRBD1. The CDR3 loop spans 15 amino acids. J lost 2 bases, V lost 3 bases, and 7 bases had no gene match. CDR1 and CDR2 from the germline V gene are MGHDK and SYGVNS. The CDR3 coding sequence is TGTGCCAGCAGTGAGCAGACAGGGCCCACCTACGAGCAGTACTTC. It codes for CASSEQTGPTYEQYF.

The chain employs TRBV30 and TRBJ2-3; D is perhaps TRBD2 (7 bases). This CDR3 has 15 amino acids. Germline CDR1 reads GTSNPN; CDR2 reads SVGIG (reference sequence). The V end was cut by 2 bases, the J end by 3 bases, with 15 bases between. The CDR3 loop is CAWSIGGLGTDTQYF. CDR3 DNA sequence: TGTGCCTGGAGTATCGGGGGGCTAGGAACAGATACGCAGTATTTT.

The rearrangement joins TRBV15 to TRBJ2-3, with 9 bases aligning to TRBD1. The V gene's germline CDR1 is LNHNV and CDR2 YYDKDF (reference sequence). The CDR3 totals 19 residues. Trimming at V came to 2 bases and at J to 2 bases, leaving 14 bases not matched to a gene. The CDR3 sequence: CATSRKIPGQGPVTDTQYF. The DNA of the CDR3 is TGTGCCACCAGCAGAAAAATCCCGGGACAGGGTCCCGTCACAGATACGCAGTATTTT.

V usage is TRBV9 and J usage is TRBJ2-7, with 11 bases aligning to TRBD1. The CDR3 is 15 residues long. Germline values: CDR1 SGDLS, CDR2 YYNGEE. The ends lost 4 bases at V and 7 bases at J; junction bases unmatched: 10. The CDR3 loop reads CASSSLDRGPGEQYF. CDR3 DNA: TGTGCCAGCAGCTCCCTGGACAGGGGGCCTGGGGAGCAGTACTTC.